This T cell receptor (beta chain) was sequenced during a study of T cell responses to AZD1222 COVID-19 vaccine. Broader study findings: Reportedly, nearly half the spike-specific TCRs target unmutated variant regions.

V lost 2 bases and J 3 bases, leaving 12 bases between the germline ends. This CDR3 comprises 14 residues. The germline V gene encodes CDR1 GTSNPN and CDR2 SVGIG (reference sequence). Clones were sequenced by immunoSEQ multiplex PCR, and TCRdb holds only the in-frame ones, with some missing. The sample holds about 83,000 clones, approximately 88% seen once. As to this clone: Antigen: not known.

The gene calls are TRBV30 and TRBJ2-3; no firm D call. Sequenced here: peripheral blood, sampled on day 0 of MenACWY control vaccination. The source of this sequence is an adult in good health. CDR3 DNA sequence: TGTGCCTGGAGTACCCTATCTTTTACAGATACGCAGTATTTT. Translated: CAWSTLSFTDTQYF.